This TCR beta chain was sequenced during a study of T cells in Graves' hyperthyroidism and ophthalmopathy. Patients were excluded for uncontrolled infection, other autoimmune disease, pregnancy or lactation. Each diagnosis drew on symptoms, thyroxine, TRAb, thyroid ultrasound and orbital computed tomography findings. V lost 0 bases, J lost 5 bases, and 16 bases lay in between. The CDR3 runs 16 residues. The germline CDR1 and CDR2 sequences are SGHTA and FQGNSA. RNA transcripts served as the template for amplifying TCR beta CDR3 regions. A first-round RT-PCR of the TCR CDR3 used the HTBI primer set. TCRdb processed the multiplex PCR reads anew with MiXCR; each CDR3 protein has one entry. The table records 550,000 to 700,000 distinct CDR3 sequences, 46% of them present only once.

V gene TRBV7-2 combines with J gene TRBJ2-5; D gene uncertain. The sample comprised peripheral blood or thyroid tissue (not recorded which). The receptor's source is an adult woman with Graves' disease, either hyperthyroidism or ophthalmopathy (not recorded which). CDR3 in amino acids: CASSLAPPGYLETQYF. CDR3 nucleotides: TGTGCCAGCAGCTTAGCTCCGCCCGGGTACCTCGAGACCCAGTACTTC.